Below are 4 T cell receptor beta chains sequenced from a single sample in a study of shared clonotypes between healthy human individuals. Naive CD8 cells lacked CD45RO and underwent positive selection for CCR7, leaving out terminally differentiated effector memory CD45RA+ cells. Repertoires were generated with immunoSEQ multiplex PCR, while TCRdb's copy carries only in-frame clones and drops some. The sample holds roughly 2,000,000 clones, less than 95% seen once. The sample taken for sequencing was naive CD8+ T cells sorted from blood. Receptor source: a man aged 18 to 29 in good health.

The V gene is TRBV7-2, the J gene TRBJ2-7, with D possibly being TRBD1 or TRBD2 (6 bases each). The CDR3 length is 13 residues. Trimming took off 10 bases at V and 6 bases at J, with 19 bases between the two ends. Germline V gene sequence: CDR1 SGHTA, CDR2 FQGNSA. CDR3 in DNA: TGTGCCACCGAAGAAACAGGGAGGCGCGAGCAGTACTTC. Protein product: CATEETGRREQYF.

The genes are TRBV27 and TRBJ2-1, with 15 bases matching TRBD2. There are 16 residues in the CDR3. J gave up 3 bases and V 7 bases, and 4 bases lay outside the gene matches. Germline V CDR1 and CDR2: MNHEY, SMNVEV (reference sequence). CDR3 region: CASTGTSGGYYNEQFF. The CDR3 DNA reads TGTGCCAGCACCGGGACTAGCGGGGGGTACTACAATGAGCAGTTCTTC.

The chain couples TRBV15 to TRBJ2-7; D assignment may be TRBD1 or TRBD2 (6 bases each). Germline CDR1 LNHNV, CDR2 YYDKDF (reference sequence). The CDR3 has 17 amino acids. V gave up 2 bases and J gave up 1 base, with 18 bases separating them. The chain's CDR3 is CATSRKTGDIFSYEQYF. The DNA of the CDR3 is TGTGCCACCAGCAGAAAGACGGGGGACATTTTTTCCTACGAGCAGTACTTC. The variable domain in full, with the rest retrieved from reference TRBV15 and TRBJ2-7, is DAMVIQNPRYQVTQFGKPVTLSCSQTLNHNVMYWYQQKSSQAPKLLFHYYDKDFNNEADTPDNFQSRRPNTSFCFLDIRSPGLGDTAMYLCATSRKTGDIFSYEQYFGPGTRLTVT.

The V and J genes are TRBV5-6 and TRBJ1-6; 9 nucleotides agree with TRBD1. The ends lost 1 base at V and 2 bases at J; junction bases unmatched: 7. The CDR3 is 18 amino acids. CDR1 and CDR2 (germline): SGHDT, YYEEEE. This CDR3 reads CASSLLSGQGPYNSPLHF. The CDR3 nucleotides are TGTGCCAGCAGCTTGCTATCGGGACAGGGACCCTATAATTCACCCCTCCACTTT.